The 2 T cell receptor beta chains listed next were all sequenced from one sample in a study of shared clonotypes between healthy human individuals (dated by TCRdb to about 2020). Library generation was performed with the immunoSEQ multiplex PCR assay. Imported from immuneACCESS, the table was reduced by TCRdb to in-frame sequences with V and J called. These copies leave out some clones; in studies compared against another copy, an unresolved V gene accounts for under half, and the cause of the remainder is not known. Recorded for this sample are some 1.5 million clones; 95% to 99% of them occurred a single time. The ten largest clonotypes hold about 0.42% of the sample. Sequencing was done on a sample of naive CD4+ T cells sorted from blood. The sample's cell subset or site label is to be understood as: CD45RA+ positively selected. These TCRs come from a man aged 30-40 years in good health.

V is TRBV28 and J is TRBJ2-6; tentatively, D is TRBD1 (5 bases). Trimming cost V 6 bases and J 2 bases, with 11 bases left between them. CDR1 and CDR2 from the germline V gene are MDHEN and SYDVKM. The CDR3 runs 15 residues. In DNA, the CDR3 is TGTGCCAGCAGCCACCCCAGGGCTGGGGCCAACGTCCTGACTTTC. Residues: CASSHPRAGANVLTF.

The rearrangement uses TRBV19 and TRBJ2-2; no clear D gene. The germline CDR1 and CDR2 sequences are LNHDA and SQIVND (reference sequence). With 7 bases removed from V and 2 bases from J, the gap between germline ends came to 11 bases. The CDR3 covers 14 residues. The CDR3 nucleotides read TGTGCCAGTAAAGGCTGGCTCAACACCGGGGAGCTGTTTTTT. Protein: CASKGWLNTGELFF. The whole variable domain, filled in from reference TRBV19 and TRBJ2-2, reads DGGITQSPKYLFRKEGQNVTLSCEQNLNHDAMYWYRQDPGQGLRLIYYSQIVNDFQKGDIAEGYSVSREKKESFPLTVTSAQKNPTAFYLCASKGWLNTGELFFGEGSRLTVL.